The 19 T cell receptor beta chains below were found in one sample sequenced in a study of shared clonotypes between healthy human individuals. The assay was immunoSEQ multiplex PCR, and TCRdb's table has in-frame clones only and misses some. The sample lists around 720,000 clones; 73% were seen once. Sequencing used memory CD4+ T cells sorted from blood. Described subset: CD45RA-negative fraction. The receptors stem from a woman in her 30s in good health.

The V and J genes are TRBV5-4 and TRBJ2-2; 8 nucleotides match TRBD1. This CDR3 spans 14 amino acids. Germline CDR1 is SGHNT and CDR2 is YYREEE (reference sequence). The V segment lost 4 bases and the J segment 5 bases; nucleotides outside the gene matches: 4. The CDR3 nucleotides read TGTGCCAGCAGCCCGACAGGGGAGACCGGGGAGCTGTTTTTT. Residues: CASSPTGETGELFF.

This clone is a singleton in its sample. The chain combines TRBV30 with TRBJ1-3; D is unclear. The CDR3 runs to 14 residues. The V and J ends lost 1 base and 2 bases respectively, with 9 bases between them. Germline V gives CDR1 GTSNPN, CDR2 SVGIG (reference sequence). Here the CDR3 DNA reads TGTGCCTGGAGTGCCTCTGACCCTGGAAACACCATATATTTT. Amino acids: CAWSASDPGNTIYF.

This clone came up many times. Other DNA sequences from this sample encode an identical CDR3 as well. The chain joins TRBV7-2 to TRBJ1-2; weak D call: TRBD1 (5 bases). The germline CDR1 and CDR2 sequences are SGHTA and FQGNSA. The CDR3 has 13 amino acids. Trimming took off 5 bases at V and 3 bases at J, with 10 bases between the two ends. Written as DNA, the CDR3 is TGTGCCAGCAGCAGACAGCGGGACTATGGCTACACCTTC. As protein: CASSRQRDYGYTF.

This chain connects TRBV6-5 to TRBJ2-1; 10 nucleotides line up with TRBD1. The CDR3 has 14 residues. V was pared by 5 bases and J by 6 bases, with 4 bases of the junction left unmatched. Germline V gene data show CDR1 as MNHEY and CDR2 as SVGAGI. The CDR3 coding sequence is TGTGCCAGCAGTAGACGGGACAGGGGCAATGAGCAGTTCTTC. Translation: CASSRRDRGNEQFF.

V gene TRBV7-8 combines with J gene TRBJ2-3; unclear D gene. Per the germline V gene, CDR1 is SGHVS and CDR2 is FQNEAQ. The CDR3 is made up of 14 amino acids. V was cut by 4 bases and J by 4 bases, with 12 bases left in between. The CDR3 loop reads CASSSKKEPDTQYF. For the CDR3, the DNA is TGTGCCAGCAGCTCAAAAAAGGAGCCAGATACGCAGTATTTT.

This CDR3 reads CASSPKTSRYSYEQYF. DNA of the CDR3: TGTGCCAGCAGCCCGAAGACTAGCCGTTACTCCTACGAGCAGTACTTC. The chain carries TRBV11-1 and TRBJ2-7; 7 bases line up with TRBD2. Germline CDR1 reads SGHAT; CDR2 reads FQDESV (reference sequence). The V segment lost 5 bases and the J segment 0 bases; nucleotides outside the gene matches: 10. The CDR3 is made up of 16 amino acids.

This chain joins TRBV27 and TRBJ2-3; a weak D match, TRBD2 (6 bases). With 5 bases removed from V and 1 base from J, the gap between germline ends came to 13 bases. This CDR3 spans 15 amino acids. The germline gives CDR1 MNHEY, CDR2 SMNVEV (reference sequence). This CDR3 reads CASSPLGGGTDTQYF. The DNA of the CDR3 is TGTGCCAGCAGTCCCCTGGGGGGAGGCACAGATACGCAGTATTTT.

This chain uses TRBV11-2 with TRBJ2-7, with a tentative D call TRBD2 (6 bases). V lost 5 bases, J lost 5 bases, and 28 bases lay in between. CDR1 is SGHAT, CDR2 FQNNGV, per germline. This CDR3 has 18 amino acids. The CDR3, as DNA: TGTGCCAGCAGCCCCCGTTTGCTGTCGACGGGACTTCGGGACGAGCAGTACTTC. Amino acid sequence: CASSPRLLSTGLRDEQYF. The full variable domain, completed using reference TRBV11-2 and TRBJ2-7, is EAGVAQSPRYKIIEKRQSVAFWCNPISGHATLYWYQQILGQGPKLLIQFQNNGVVDDSQLPKDRFSAERLKGVDSTLKIQPAKLEDSAVYLCASSPRLLSTGLRDEQYFGPGTRLTVT.

Of note for this clone: Other nucleotide sequences in the sample specify the same CDR3. The V and J genes are TRBV10-1 and TRBJ2-2, with D perhaps matching TRBD2 (6 bases). The CDR3 is made up of 12 amino acids. Germline CDR1 and CDR2: WNHNN and SYGVQD (reference sequence). V lost 4 bases to trimming and J lost 6 bases, with 6 bases between them. The CDR3 loop is CASSGLAGELFF. CDR3 coding DNA: TGCGCCAGCAGTGGACTAGCCGGGGAGCTGTTTTTT.

The chain employs TRBV4-2 and TRBJ2-7; TRBD2 aligns across 8 bases. Germline loops: CDR1 LGHNA, CDR2 YNFKEQ. Germline trimming cut 2 bases from V and 0 bases from J; bases unmatched to any gene: 6. This CDR3 is 16 amino acids long. CDR3 amino acids: CASSQHGGGSSYEQYF. CDR3 sequence (DNA): TGTGCCAGCAGCCAACATGGCGGGGGGAGCTCCTACGAGCAGTACTTC.

This rearrangement joins TRBV9 to TRBJ2-1; TRBD2 aligns across 10 bases. This CDR3 is built from 17 residues. V shed 0 bases and J 9 bases; nucleotides not matched to a gene: 12. The germline CDR1 and CDR2 sequences are SGDLS and YYNGEE. CDR3 region: CASSVAPTSGWATEQFF. For the CDR3, the DNA is TGTGCCAGCAGCGTAGCTCCGACTAGCGGGTGGGCGACTGAGCAGTTCTTC.

For this clone: The sample contains more than one DNA sequence encoding this CDR3. J is TRBJ2-5 and V is TRBV5-1; 11 bases fit TRBD2. CDR3 length: 15 amino acids. J gave up 2 bases and V 2 bases, and 2 bases lay outside the gene matches. Germline loops: CDR1 SGHRS, CDR2 YFSETQ. The CDR3 bases are TGCGCCAGCAGCTTCGGGACTAGCGGACAAGAGACCCAGTACTTC. This codes for CASSFGTSGQETQYF.

The chain uses TRBV10-2 and TRBJ1-2, with D possibly TRBD1 on 6 matching bases. The CDR3 length is 15 residues. Trimming shortened V by 0 bases and J by 4 bases, and 12 bases separated the two germline ends. The germline V gene encodes CDR1 WSHSY and CDR2 SAAADI. Here the CDR3 DNA reads TGCGCCAGCAGTGAGTCGGGGGGGCGCGCCTATGGCTACACCTTC. Protein product: CASSESGGRAYGYTF.

The chain joins TRBV19 to TRBJ1-2, with TRBD1 matching over 8 bases. Germline CDR1 and CDR2: LNHDA and SQIVND (reference sequence). Trimming at V came to 4 bases and at J to 4 bases, leaving 11 bases not matched to a gene. This CDR3 comprises 16 residues. The CDR3 DNA is TGTGCCAGTAGTAGGGGGACAGGCCCCTTCTTCTATGGCTACACCTTC. This translates into CASSRGTGPFFYGYTF.

The chain joins TRBV2 to TRBJ2-1; TRBD2 matches 10 bases. V trimming: 7 bases; J trimming: 4 bases; junction bases outside the gene matches: 7. CDR3 length: 15 residues. CDR1 is SNHLY, CDR2 FYNNEI, per germline. CDR3 amino acids: CASMSLAGVYNEQFF. For the CDR3, the DNA is TGTGCCAGCATGAGCCTAGCGGGAGTGTACAATGAGCAGTTCTTC. The whole variable domain, remainder taken from reference TRBV2 and TRBJ2-1, is EPEVTQTPSHQVTQMGQEVILRCVPISNHLYFYWYRQILGQKVEFLVSFYNNEISEKSEIFDDQFSVERPDGSNFTLKIRSTKLEDSAMYFCASMSLAGVYNEQFFGPGTRLTVL.

The table lists this clone with a few counts. The CDR3 sequence: CASSEKLAGRYEQYF. The CDR3 coding sequence is TGCGCCAGCAGTGAAAAACTAGCGGGACGCTACGAGCAGTACTTC. The rearrangement links TRBV10-2 to TRBJ2-7; 10 positions match TRBD2. Unmatched junction bases numbered 5, after V lost 3 bases and J lost 3 bases. Germline loops: CDR1 WSHSY, CDR2 SAAADI. The CDR3 length is 15 residues.

The chain links TRBV27 to TRBJ2-2; tentatively, D is TRBD2 (6 bases). The ends were cut back, 5 bases at V and 6 bases at J, with 13 bases in the middle. CDR1 and CDR2 (germline): MNHEY, SMNVEV (reference sequence). There are 14 residues in the CDR3. CDR3: CASSPRGEAGELFF. The CDR3 DNA follows: TGTGCCAGCAGTCCTCGAGGGGAGGCCGGGGAGCTGTTTTTT.

V usage is TRBV6-4 and J usage is TRBJ2-3, with D maybe TRBD1 (5 bases). Trimming cost V 2 bases and J 7 bases, with 10 bases left between them. Germline V CDR1 and CDR2: MRHNA, SNTAGT. This CDR3 contains 13 residues. The CDR3 sequence: CASSDVRGNTQYF. Written as DNA, the CDR3 is TGTGCCAGCAGTGACGTTAGGGGAAATACGCAGTATTTT.

This clone was found a few times. The chain couples TRBV6-5 to TRBJ2-3; no definite D call. The CDR3 runs to 12 residues. The V gene lost 8 bases and the J gene lost 4 bases, with 10 bases spanning the gap. In germline, CDR1 is MNHEY, CDR2 SVGAGI. In DNA form, the CDR3 reads TGTGCCAGCGGCCCAGGATCAGATACGCAGTATTTT. This translates into CASGPGSDTQYF.